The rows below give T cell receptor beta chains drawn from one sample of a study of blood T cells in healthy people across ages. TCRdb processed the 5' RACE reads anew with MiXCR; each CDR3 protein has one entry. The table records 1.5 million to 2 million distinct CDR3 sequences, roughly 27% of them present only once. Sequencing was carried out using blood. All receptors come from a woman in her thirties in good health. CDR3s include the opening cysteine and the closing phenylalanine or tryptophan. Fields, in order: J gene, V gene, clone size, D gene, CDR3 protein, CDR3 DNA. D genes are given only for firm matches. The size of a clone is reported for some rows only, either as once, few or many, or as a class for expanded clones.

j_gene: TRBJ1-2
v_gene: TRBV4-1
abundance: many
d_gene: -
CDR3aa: CASSQAETYGYTF
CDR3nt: TGCGCCAGCAGCCAAGCGGAGACCTATGGCTACACCTTC

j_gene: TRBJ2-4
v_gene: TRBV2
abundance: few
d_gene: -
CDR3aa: CASSRRKDIQYF
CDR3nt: TGTGCCAGCAGTAGGAGGAAGGACATTCAGTACTTC

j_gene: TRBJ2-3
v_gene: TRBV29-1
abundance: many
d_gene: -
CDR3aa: CSANHGQSSTDTQYF
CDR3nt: TGCAGCGCTAACCATGGACAGTCTAGCACAGATACGCAGTATTTT

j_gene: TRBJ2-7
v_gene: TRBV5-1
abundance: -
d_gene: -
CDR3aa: CASSLGGTAVVSEQYF
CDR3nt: TGCGCCAGCAGCTTGGGCGGGACTGCTGTCGTGAGCGAGCAGTACTTC

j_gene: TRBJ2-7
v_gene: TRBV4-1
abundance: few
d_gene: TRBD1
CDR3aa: CASSQGERGQYEQYF
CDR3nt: TGCGCCAGCAGCCAGGGGGAGAGGGGGCAATACGAGCAGTACTTC

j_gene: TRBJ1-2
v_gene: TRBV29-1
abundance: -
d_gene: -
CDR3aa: CSAQHNYGYTF
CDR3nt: TGCAGCGCCCAGCATAACTATGGCTACACCTTC

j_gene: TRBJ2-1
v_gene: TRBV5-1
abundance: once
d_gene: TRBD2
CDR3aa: CASSFVAGSSYEQFF
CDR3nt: TGCGCCAGCAGCTTCGTAGCGGGGAGCTCCTACGAGCAGTTCTTC

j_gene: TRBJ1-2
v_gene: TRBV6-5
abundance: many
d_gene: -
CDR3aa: CASSYLGGSGYTF
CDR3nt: TGTGCCAGCAGTTACTTAGGGGGTAGTGGCTACACCTTC

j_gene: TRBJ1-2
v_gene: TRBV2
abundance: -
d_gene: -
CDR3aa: CASRQSGVTNYSYTF
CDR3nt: TGTGCCAGCAGGCAATCAGGAGTTACTAACTATAGCTACACCTTC

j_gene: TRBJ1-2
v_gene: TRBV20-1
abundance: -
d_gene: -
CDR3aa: CSAPPPGPRDYGYTF
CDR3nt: TGCAGTGCCCCTCCCCCCGGGCCGCGTGACTATGGCTACACCTTC